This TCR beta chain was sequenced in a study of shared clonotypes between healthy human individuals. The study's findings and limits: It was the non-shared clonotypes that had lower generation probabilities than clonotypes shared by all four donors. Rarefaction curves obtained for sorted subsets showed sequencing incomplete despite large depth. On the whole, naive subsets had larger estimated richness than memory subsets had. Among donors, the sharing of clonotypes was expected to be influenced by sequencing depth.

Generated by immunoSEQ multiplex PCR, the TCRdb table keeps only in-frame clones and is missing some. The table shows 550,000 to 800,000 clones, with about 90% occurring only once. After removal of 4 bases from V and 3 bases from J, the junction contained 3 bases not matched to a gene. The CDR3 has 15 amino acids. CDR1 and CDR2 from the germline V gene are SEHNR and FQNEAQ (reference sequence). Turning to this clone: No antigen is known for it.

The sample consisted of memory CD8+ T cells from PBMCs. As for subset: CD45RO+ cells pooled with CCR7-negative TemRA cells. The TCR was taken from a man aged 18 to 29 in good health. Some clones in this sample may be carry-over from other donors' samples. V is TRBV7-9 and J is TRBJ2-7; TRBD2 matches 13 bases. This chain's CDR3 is CASSSLAGGNYEQYF. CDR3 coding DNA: TGTGCCAGCAGCTCACTAGCGGGAGGGAACTACGAGCAGTACTTC. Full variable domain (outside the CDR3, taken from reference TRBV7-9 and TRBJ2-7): DTGVSQNPRHKITKRGQNVTFRCDPISEHNRLYWYRQTLGQGPEFLTYFQNEAQLEKSRLLSDRFSAERPKGSFSTLEIQRTEQGDSAMYLCASSSLAGGNYEQYFGPGTRLTVT.